These T cell receptor beta chains were read from a single sample in a study of blood T cell repertoires in COVID-19. The table came from immunoSEQ multiplex PCR; TCRdb's copy has only in-frame clones and leaves some out. The repertoire holds over 150,000 clones, with about 83% as singletons. Material for sequencing was peripheral blood. The source is a woman between 65 and 79 years old with COVID-19, enrolled during active disease. The CDR3 runs from the conserved cysteine through the conserved F or W. D genes are given only for firm matches. The size field is filled for only some rows; it gives once, few, many or a size class.

V: TRBV12-5
J: TRBJ2-7
D: -
size: -
length: 14
CDR3: CASGGGPSWNEQYF
DNA: TGTGCTAGTGGGGGCGGGCCCAGTTGGAACGAGCAGTACTTC

V: TRBV20-1
J: TRBJ2-1
D: -
size: -
length: 11
CDR3: CSASRGDEQFF
DNA: TGCAGTGCTAGCCGCGGGGATGAGCAGTTCTTC

V: TRBV5-1
J: TRBJ1-1
D: TRBD1
size: -
length: 14
CDR3: CASSRGQGNTEAFF
DNA: TGCGCCAGCAGCCGAGGACAGGGAAACACTGAAGCTTTCTTT

V: TRBV28
J: TRBJ1-5
D: -
size: -
length: 15
CDR3: CASRSPRRINQPQHF
DNA: TGTGCCAGCAGGTCCCCCCGGAGAATCAATCAGCCCCAGCATTTT

V: TRBV19
J: TRBJ1-2
D: TRBD1
size: -
length: 14
CDR3: CASTPTGSSYGYTF
DNA: TGTGCCAGTACCCCGACAGGGAGTAGCTATGGCTACACCTTC

V: TRBV10-3
J: TRBJ2-2
D: -
size: -
length: 15
CDR3: CAISEQDFNTGELFF
DNA: TGTGCCATCAGTGAGCAGGACTTTAACACCGGGGAGCTGTTTTTT

V: TRBV28
J: TRBJ2-7
D: TRBD2
size: -
length: 17
CDR3: CASSFGTSGRGYYEQYF
DNA: TGTGCCAGCAGTTTCGGGACTAGCGGGAGGGGATACTACGAGCAGTACTTC

V: TRBV27
J: TRBJ2-3
D: -
size: -
length: 15
CDR3: CASNPSTATRDTQYF
DNA: TGTGCCAGCAACCCGTCGACAGCCACTCGAGATACGCAGTATTTT

V: TRBV6-5
J: TRBJ2-7
D: -
size: once
length: 15
CDR3: CASSPLAGFSYEQYF
DNA: TGTGCCAGCAGTCCGTTGGCGGGATTCTCCTACGAGCAGTACTTC

V: TRBV12-2
J: TRBJ2-2
D: -
size: -
length: 16
CDR3: CASRYSRGLDTGELFF
DNA: TGTGCAAGTCGCTACTCCAGGGGGCTTGATACCGGGGAGCTGTTTTTT

V: TRBV7-8
J: TRBJ1-1
D: TRBD1
size: -
length: 16
CDR3: CASSLSPGTGHIEAFF
DNA: TGTGCCAGCAGCTTATCCCCGGGGACAGGGCATATTGAAGCTTTCTTT

V: TRBV3-1/TRBV3-2
J: TRBJ1-1
D: -
size: -
length: 16
CDR3: CASSRLPGLGNTEAFF
DNA: TGTGCCAGCAGCCGATTGCCGGGACTGGGTAACACTGAAGCTTTCTTT

V: TRBV2
J: TRBJ2-1
D: TRBD2
size: -
length: 16
CDR3: CASIDDSGRGDNEQFF
DNA: TGTGCCAGCATAGACGATAGCGGGAGGGGGGACAATGAGCAGTTCTTC

V: TRBV15
J: TRBJ2-7
D: TRBD1
size: -
length: 15
CDR3: CATSTVAGGFYEQYF
DNA: TGTGCCACCAGCACGGTGGCAGGGGGCTTTTACGAGCAGTACTTC

V: TRBV28
J: TRBJ1-1
D: TRBD1
size: -
length: 16
CDR3: CASRRDRGLSLVGAFF
DNA: TGTGCCAGCAGACGCGACAGGGGGCTTTCTCTCGTCGGAGCTTTCTTT

V: TRBV10-3
J: TRBJ2-7
D: TRBD2
size: -
length: 13
CDR3: CAISETLSGGQYF
DNA: TGTGCCATCAGTGAGACCCTCAGCGGGGGGCAGTACTTC

V: TRBV3-1/TRBV3-2
J: TRBJ2-7
D: -
size: -
length: 14
CDR3: CASSQVVVPYEQYF
DNA: TGTGCCAGCAGCCAAGTCGTCGTTCCCTACGAGCAGTACTTC

V: TRBV28
J: TRBJ1-4
D: -
size: -
length: 17
CDR3: CASSPYPTTPTNEKLFF
DNA: TGTGCCAGCAGTCCCTACCCGACAACCCCAACTAATGAAAAACTGTTTTTT

V: TRBV12-3/TRBV12-4
J: TRBJ1-5
D: -
size: -
length: 12
CDR3: CASSFWGQPQHF
DNA: TGTGCCAGCAGTTTCTGGGGCCAGCCCCAGCATTTT

V: TRBV28
J: TRBJ2-3
D: -
size: -
length: 14
CDR3: CASSLFLRSDTQYF
DNA: TGTGCCAGCAGTTTATTCCTCAGATCAGATACGCAGTATTTT

V: TRBV4-1
J: TRBJ2-1
D: TRBD2
size: -
length: 19
CDR3: CASSPPPAGTSARRNEQFF
DNA: TGCGCCAGCAGCCCACCCCCGGCCGGGACTAGCGCTCGAAGGAATGAGCAGTTCTTC

V: TRBV5-1
J: TRBJ1-5
D: TRBD1
size: few
length: 14
CDR3: CASSFTGGDQPQHF
DNA: TGCGCCAGCAGCTTTACAGGGGGCGATCAGCCCCAGCATTTT

V: TRBV3-1/TRBV3-2
J: TRBJ2-7
D: -
size: -
length: 13
CDR3: CASSQEGSYEQYF
DNA: TGTGCCAGCAGCCAGGAGGGATCCTACGAGCAGTACTTC

V: TRBV11-2
J: TRBJ2-7
D: TRBD2
size: -
length: 15
CDR3: CASSLAGSGSNEQYF
DNA: TGTGCCAGCAGCTTAGCCGGTAGCGGGAGTAACGAGCAGTACTTC

V: TRBV18
J: TRBJ2-5
D: TRBD1
size: -
length: 14
CDR3: CASSPSDRGETQYF
DNA: TGTGCCAGCTCACCTTCGGACAGGGGAGAGACCCAGTACTTC

V: TRBV6-2/TRBV6-3
J: TRBJ2-5
D: -
size: -
length: 14
CDR3: CASSYTAGQETQYF
DNA: TGTGCCAGCAGTTACACCGCGGGCCAAGAGACCCAGTACTTC

V: TRBV9
J: TRBJ2-1
D: TRBD2
size: -
length: 14
CDR3: CASSVTSGYNEQFF
DNA: TGTGCCAGCAGCGTAACTAGCGGCTACAATGAGCAGTTCTTC

V: TRBV18
J: TRBJ1-2
D: -
size: once
length: 15
CDR3: CASSLRDTANYGYTF
DNA: TGTGCCAGCTCACTCCGGGACACCGCTAACTATGGCTACACCTTC

V: TRBV5-5
J: TRBJ2-5
D: -
size: -
length: 14
CDR3: CASSALTAKETQYF
DNA: TGTGCCAGCAGTGCCCTTACAGCTAAAGAGACCCAGTACTTC

V: TRBV7-9
J: TRBJ2-7
D: TRBD1
size: -
length: 14
CDR3: CASTQDRGSYEQYF
DNA: TGTGCCAGCACCCAAGACAGGGGTAGCTACGAGCAGTACTTC

V: TRBV30
J: TRBJ2-3
D: TRBD2
size: -
length: 18
CDR3: CAWSRGLAGGHGTDTQYF
DNA: TGTGCCTGGAGTAGGGGACTAGCGGGAGGGCATGGCACAGATACGCAGTATTTT

V: TRBV3-1/TRBV3-2
J: TRBJ1-2
D: -
size: once
length: 12
CDR3: CASSKTGSGYTF
DNA: TGTGCCAGCAGCAAAACAGGGTCGGGCTACACCTTC

V: TRBV28
J: TRBJ1-3
D: -
size: -
length: 12
CDR3: CASTDGGNTIYF
DNA: TGTGCCAGCACCGACGGGGGAAACACCATATATTTT

V: TRBV2
J: TRBJ1-1
D: -
size: -
length: 14
CDR3: CASIGQILNTEAFF
DNA: TGTGCCAGCATAGGACAGATATTGAACACTGAAGCTTTCTTT

V: TRBV29-1
J: TRBJ1-2
D: TRBD1
size: -
length: 12
CDR3: CSGEGQGEGYTF
DNA: TGCAGCGGTGAGGGACAGGGAGAGGGCTACACCTTC

V: TRBV5-1
J: TRBJ1-2
D: -
size: -
length: 15
CDR3: CASSLMTDSNYGYTF
DNA: TGCGCCAGCAGCTTAATGACAGACTCTAACTATGGCTACACCTTC

V: TRBV11-3
J: TRBJ2-2
D: TRBD2
size: -
length: 13
CDR3: CASSTGGAGELFF
DNA: TGTGCCAGCAGCACGGGAGGGGCCGGGGAGCTGTTTTTT

V: TRBV3-1/TRBV3-2
J: TRBJ1-5
D: -
size: -
length: 15
CDR3: CASSQGTAGAQPQHF
DNA: TGTGCCAGCAGCCAAGGGACCGCAGGGGCCCAGCCCCAGCATTTT

V: TRBV19
J: TRBJ2-1
D: TRBD2
size: once
length: 18
CDR3: CASSPGTSGRFVNNEQFF
DNA: TGTGCCAGTAGTCCCGGGACTAGCGGGAGGTTTGTCAACAATGAGCAGTTCTTC

V: TRBV5-1
J: TRBJ2-2
D: TRBD2
size: -
length: 17
CDR3: CASSSSRLAGYTGELFF
DNA: TGCGCCAGCAGCTCATCCCGACTAGCGGGATACACCGGGGAGCTGTTTTTT

V: TRBV4-2
J: TRBJ1-5
D: TRBD1
size: -
length: 18
CDR3: CASSHAGTGGRSNQPQHF
DNA: TGTGCCAGCAGCCACGCCGGGACAGGGGGCCGTAGCAATCAGCCCCAGCATTTT

V: TRBV4-3
J: TRBJ1-1
D: TRBD1
size: once
length: 16
CDR3: CASSQRQGHGNTEAFF
DNA: TGCGCCAGCAGCCAACGACAGGGTCACGGGAACACTGAAGCTTTCTTT

V: TRBV28
J: TRBJ2-7
D: -
size: -
length: 16
CDR3: CASRDNRVGRPYEQYF
DNA: TGTGCCAGCAGAGATAACAGGGTAGGGCGACCTTATGAGCAGTACTTC

V: TRBV2
J: TRBJ1-2
D: TRBD1
size: -
length: 13
CDR3: CASSNDRVGGYTF
DNA: TGTGCCAGCAGCAACGACAGGGTCGGTGGCTACACCTTC

V: TRBV4-2
J: TRBJ2-3
D: TRBD2
size: -
length: 15
CDR3: CASSQGLADTDTQYF
DNA: TGTGCCAGCAGCCAAGGGCTAGCGGACACAGATACGCAGTATTTT

V: TRBV28
J: TRBJ1-6
D: -
size: -
length: 14
CDR3: CASSIRGNNSPLHF
DNA: TGTGCCAGCAGTATCCGGGGAAATAATTCACCCCTCCACTTT

V: TRBV11-1
J: TRBJ2-7
D: TRBD2
size: -
length: 16
CDR3: CASSPNSGRRRYEQYF
DNA: TGTGCCAGCAGCCCCAATAGCGGGAGAAGACGCTACGAGCAGTACTTC

V: TRBV24-1
J: TRBJ2-3
D: -
size: -
length: 14
CDR3: CATQSGQSTDTQYF
DNA: TGTGCCACACAGTCGGGACAATCCACAGATACGCAGTATTTT

V: TRBV6-2/TRBV6-3
J: TRBJ2-3
D: TRBD2
size: -
length: 16
CDR3: CASSLHSGRGTDTQYF
DNA: TGTGCCAGCAGTCTCCATAGCGGGAGGGGCACAGATACGCAGTATTTT

V: TRBV10-3
J: TRBJ2-1
D: TRBD1
size: -
length: 15
CDR3: CAISAGTGVNNEQFF
DNA: TGTGCCATCAGCGCCGGGACAGGGGTCAACAATGAGCAGTTCTTC

V: TRBV5-6
J: TRBJ2-7
D: -
size: -
length: 14
CDR3: CASSLGLVAYEQYF
DNA: TGTGCCAGCAGCTTGGGACTAGTTGCCTACGAGCAGTACTTC

V: TRBV6-5
J: TRBJ1-5
D: -
size: once
length: 13
CDR3: CASSYVENQPQHF
DNA: TGTGCCAGCAGTTACGTAGAGAATCAGCCCCAGCATTTT

V: TRBV11-3
J: TRBJ2-3
D: TRBD2
size: -
length: 17
CDR3: CASSLDPAGTFTDTQYF
DNA: TGTGCCAGCAGCTTAGATCCAGCGGGGACCTTCACAGATACGCAGTATTTT

V: TRBV7-3
J: TRBJ2-2
D: TRBD2
size: -
length: 19
CDR3: CASSPGGTSGRMKVGELFF
DNA: TGTGCCAGCAGCCCAGGGGGGACTAGCGGGAGAATGAAGGTCGGGGAGCTGTTTTTT

V: TRBV9
J: TRBJ2-7
D: -
size: -
length: 15
CDR3: CASSRDSGTYYEQYF
DNA: TGTGCCAGCAGCAGGGACTCCGGCACGTACTACGAGCAGTACTTC

V: TRBV28
J: TRBJ2-3
D: TRBD2
size: -
length: 18
CDR3: CASSLSFSGSVGTDTQYF
DNA: TGTGCCAGCAGTTTATCCTTTAGCGGGAGTGTGGGCACAGATACGCAGTATTTT

V: TRBV19
J: TRBJ2-4
D: -
size: -
length: 13
CDR3: CASRQGRGNIQYF
DNA: TGTGCCAGTAGGCAGGGGCGTGGAAACATTCAGTACTTC

V: TRBV5-5
J: TRBJ1-2
D: TRBD1
size: many
length: 17
CDR3: CASAPWDRRNVNYGYTF
DNA: TGTGCCAGCGCGCCGTGGGACAGGAGAAACGTTAACTATGGCTACACCTTC

V: TRBV18
J: TRBJ2-7
D: TRBD2
size: -
length: 15
CDR3: CASSPGSGRPYEQYF
DNA: TGTGCCAGCTCACCAGGGAGCGGGAGACCCTACGAGCAGTACTTC

V: TRBV12-5
J: TRBJ2-7
D: TRBD2
size: -
length: 16
CDR3: CASGSSGTSRSYEQYF
DNA: TGTGCTAGTGGTTCGTCCGGGACTAGCAGATCCTACGAGCAGTACTTC